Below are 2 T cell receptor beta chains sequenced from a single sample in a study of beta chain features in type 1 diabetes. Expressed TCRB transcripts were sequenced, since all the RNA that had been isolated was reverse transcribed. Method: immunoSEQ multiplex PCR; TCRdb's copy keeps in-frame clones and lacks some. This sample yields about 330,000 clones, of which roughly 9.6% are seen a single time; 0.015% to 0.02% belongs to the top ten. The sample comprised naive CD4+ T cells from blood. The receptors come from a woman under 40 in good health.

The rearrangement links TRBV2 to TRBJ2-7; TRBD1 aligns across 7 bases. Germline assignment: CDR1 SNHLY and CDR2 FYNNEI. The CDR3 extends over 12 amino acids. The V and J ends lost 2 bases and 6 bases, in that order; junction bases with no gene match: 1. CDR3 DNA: TGTGCCAGCAGTGAACAGGGGGTCGAGCAGTACTTC. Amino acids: CASSEQGVEQYF.

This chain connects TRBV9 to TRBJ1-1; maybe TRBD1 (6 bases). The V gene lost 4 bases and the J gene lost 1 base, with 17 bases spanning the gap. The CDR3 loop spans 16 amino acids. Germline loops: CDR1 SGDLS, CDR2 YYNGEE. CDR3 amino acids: CASSPGPGVKNTEAFF. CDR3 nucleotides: TGTGCCAGCAGCCCTGGACCAGGGGTAAAGAACACTGAAGCTTTCTTT.